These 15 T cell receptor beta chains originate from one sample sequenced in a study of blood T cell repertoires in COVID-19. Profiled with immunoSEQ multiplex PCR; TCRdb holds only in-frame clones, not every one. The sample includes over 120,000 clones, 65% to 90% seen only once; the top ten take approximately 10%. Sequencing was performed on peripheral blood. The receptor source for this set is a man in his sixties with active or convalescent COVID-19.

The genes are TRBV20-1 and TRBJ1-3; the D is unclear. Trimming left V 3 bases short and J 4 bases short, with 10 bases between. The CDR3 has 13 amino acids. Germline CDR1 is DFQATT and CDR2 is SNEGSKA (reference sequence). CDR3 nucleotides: TGCAGTGCTAGTTCCGGGAGCGGAAACACCATATATTTT. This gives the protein CSASSGSGNTIYF.

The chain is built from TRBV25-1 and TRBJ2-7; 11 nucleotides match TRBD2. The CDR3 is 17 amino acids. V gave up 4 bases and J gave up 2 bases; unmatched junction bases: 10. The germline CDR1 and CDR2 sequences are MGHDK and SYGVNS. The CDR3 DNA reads TGTGCCAGCAGTGCTCTTTTACTAGCGGGAGAAACCTACGAGCAGTACGTC. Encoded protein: CASSALLLAGETYEQYV.

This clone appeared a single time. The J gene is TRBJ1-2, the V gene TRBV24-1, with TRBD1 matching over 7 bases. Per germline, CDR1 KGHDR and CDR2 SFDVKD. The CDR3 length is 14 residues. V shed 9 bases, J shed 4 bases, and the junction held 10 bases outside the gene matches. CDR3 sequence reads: CATSSGTELYGYTF. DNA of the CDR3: TGTGCCACCTCTTCCGGGACAGAACTCTATGGCTACACCTTC.

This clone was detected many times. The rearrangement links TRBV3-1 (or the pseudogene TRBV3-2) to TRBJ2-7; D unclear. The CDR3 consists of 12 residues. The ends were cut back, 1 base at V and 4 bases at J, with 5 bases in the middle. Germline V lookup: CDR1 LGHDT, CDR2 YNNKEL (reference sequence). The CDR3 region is CASSQGSYEQYF. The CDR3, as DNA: TGTGCCAGCAGCCAAGGGAGTTACGAGCAGTACTTC.

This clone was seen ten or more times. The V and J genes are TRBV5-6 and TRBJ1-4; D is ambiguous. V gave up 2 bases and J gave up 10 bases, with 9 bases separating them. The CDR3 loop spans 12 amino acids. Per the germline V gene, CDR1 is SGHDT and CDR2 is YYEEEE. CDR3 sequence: CASSFPAGKLFF. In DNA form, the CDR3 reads TGTGCCAGCAGCTTCCCCGCGGGAAAACTGTTTTTT.

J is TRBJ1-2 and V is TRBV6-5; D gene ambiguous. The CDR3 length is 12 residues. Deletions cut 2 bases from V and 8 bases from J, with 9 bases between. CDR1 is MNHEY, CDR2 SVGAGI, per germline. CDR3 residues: CASSYIGYGYTF. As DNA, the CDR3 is TGTGCCAGCAGTTACATCGGGTACGGCTACACCTTC.

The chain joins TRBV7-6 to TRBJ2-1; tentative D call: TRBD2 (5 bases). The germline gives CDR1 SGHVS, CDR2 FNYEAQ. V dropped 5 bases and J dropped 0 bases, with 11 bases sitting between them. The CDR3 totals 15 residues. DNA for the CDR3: TGTGCCAGCAGCAACGAGCGGAGCTCCTACAATGAGCAGTTCTTC. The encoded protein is CASSNERSSYNEQFF.

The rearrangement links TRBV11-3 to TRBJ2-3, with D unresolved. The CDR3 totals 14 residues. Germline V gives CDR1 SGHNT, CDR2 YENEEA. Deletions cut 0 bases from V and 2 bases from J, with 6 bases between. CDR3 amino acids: CASSLDYLTDTQYF. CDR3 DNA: TGTGCCAGCAGCTTAGACTATCTCACAGATACGCAGTATTTT.

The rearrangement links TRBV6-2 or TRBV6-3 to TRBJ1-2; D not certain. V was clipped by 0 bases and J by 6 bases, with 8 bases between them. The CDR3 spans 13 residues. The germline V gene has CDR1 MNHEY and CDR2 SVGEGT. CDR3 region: CASSYSTRNGYTF. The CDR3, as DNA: TGTGCCAGCAGTTACTCCACCAGGAATGGCTACACCTTC.

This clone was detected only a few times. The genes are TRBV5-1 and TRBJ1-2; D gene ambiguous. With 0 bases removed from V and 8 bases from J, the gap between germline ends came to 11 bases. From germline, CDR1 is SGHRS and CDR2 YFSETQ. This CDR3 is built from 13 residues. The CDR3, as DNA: TGCGCCAGCAGCTTGGATGGTCCCCGGGGCTACACCTTC. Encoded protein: CASSLDGPRGYTF.

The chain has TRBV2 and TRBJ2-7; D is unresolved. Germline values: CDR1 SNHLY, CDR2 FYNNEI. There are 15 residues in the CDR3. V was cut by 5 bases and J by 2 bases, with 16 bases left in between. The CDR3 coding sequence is TGTGCCAGCAGTCAAGGGCCCCCAACCCCCTACGAGCAGTACTTC. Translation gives CASSQGPPTPYEQYF.

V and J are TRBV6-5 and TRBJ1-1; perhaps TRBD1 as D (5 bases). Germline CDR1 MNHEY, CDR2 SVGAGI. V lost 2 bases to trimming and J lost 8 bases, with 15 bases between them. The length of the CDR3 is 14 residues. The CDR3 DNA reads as TGTGCCAGCAGTTACATGGGGGGTTCATGGGAAGCTTTCTTT. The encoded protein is CASSYMGGSWEAFF.

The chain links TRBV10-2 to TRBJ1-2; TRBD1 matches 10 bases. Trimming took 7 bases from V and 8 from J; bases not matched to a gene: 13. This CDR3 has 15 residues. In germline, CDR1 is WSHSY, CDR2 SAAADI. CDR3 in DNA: TGCGCCAGCATGATGGACGGACAGGGGGATATAGGCTACACCTTC. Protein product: CASMMDGQGDIGYTF.

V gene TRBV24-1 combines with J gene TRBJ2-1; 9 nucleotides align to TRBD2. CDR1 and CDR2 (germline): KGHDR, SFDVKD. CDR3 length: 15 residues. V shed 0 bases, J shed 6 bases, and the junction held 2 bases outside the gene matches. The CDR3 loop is CATSDLRLAVNEQFF. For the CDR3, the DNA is TGTGCCACCAGTGATTTGCGACTAGCGGTCAATGAGCAGTTCTTC.

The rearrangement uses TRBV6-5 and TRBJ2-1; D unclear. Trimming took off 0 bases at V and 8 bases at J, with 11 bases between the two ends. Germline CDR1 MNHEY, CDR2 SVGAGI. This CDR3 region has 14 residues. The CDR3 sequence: CASSYSRFGDEQFF. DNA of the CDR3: TGTGCCAGCAGTTACTCGAGGTTCGGCGATGAGCAGTTCTTC.